The clone carrying this TCR beta chain has more than one count but fewer than ten. The antigen remains unidentified. This sample was included in a study of radiotherapy plus CTLA-4 blockade in lung cancer. V lost 5 bases to trimming and J lost 8 bases, with 12 bases between them. CDR3 length equals 12 residues. From germline, CDR1 is MNHEY and CDR2 SVGAGI. Study findings and constraints: TCR clones of tumor origin grew in blood after radiotherapy plus ipilimumab.

Here immunoSEQ multiplex PCR was the method, and the copy in TCRdb shows in-frame clones only, minus some. The sample lists about 59,000 clones; approximately 84% were seen once. Specimen: peripheral blood, collected from a patient treated with radiotherapy plus ipilimumab. The receptor comes from a human donor with non-small cell lung cancer whose response to radiotherapy plus ipilimumab could not be evaluated. The chain joins TRBV6-5 to TRBJ1-2, with D hard to call. This CDR3 is CASSTPAGGYTF. The CDR3 DNA reads TGTGCCAGCAGTACCCCGGCCGGGGGCTACACCTTC.